The 4 T cell receptor beta chains listed next were all sequenced from one sample in a study of T cells expressing NK-cell markers. TCRdb re-called the 5' RACE reads and gives one entry per CDR3 protein, without DNA. The data show 350,000 to 400,000 distinct CDR3 sequences, and the top ten clones hold around a tenth. Source material: blood T cells: a sorted CD56 or NKG2C T cell subset, CD4+ or CD8+ T cells, or bulk PBMC T cells (not recorded which). These receptors were obtained from a woman between 45 and 65 years old in good health.

The chain recombines TRBV15 with TRBJ2-1. Per the germline V gene, CDR1 is LNHNV and CDR2 is YYDKDF (reference sequence). The length of the CDR3 is 12 residues. This chain's CDR3 is CATSLAYNEQFF.

The rearrangement joins TRBV3-1 to TRBJ2-1; without DNA, the TCRdb call of TRBD2 cannot be checked. Germline CDR1 and CDR2: LGHDT and YNNKEL (reference sequence). This CDR3 is built from 15 residues. This CDR3 is CASSQDPLSGNEQFF.

J is TRBJ2-2 and V is TRBV29-1; as DNA is missing, the TRBD1 call by TCRdb cannot be tested. Germline lookup yields CDR1 SQVTM and CDR2 ANQGSEA. The CDR3 sequence is 15 residues long. The CDR3 protein is CSVEIGAGRAGELFF.

J is TRBJ2-3 and V is TRBV15; no DNA is available, so the TRBD1 call from TCRdb remains unchecked. Per germline, CDR1 LNHNV and CDR2 YYDKDF (reference sequence). This CDR3 region has 17 residues. This CDR3 is CATNAINRDRGLNTQYF.